The text below deals with one T cell receptor (beta chain). The data belong to a study of T cell changes during pregnancy in multiple sclerosis. TCRdb keeps only in-frame clones here, not all; method: immunoSEQ multiplex PCR. The sample records over 35,000 clones, roughly 88% being singletons. The CDR3 is made up of 15 amino acids. V gave up 5 bases and J gave up 5 bases; unmatched junction bases: 8. Germline assignment: CDR1 SGHTS and CDR2 YDEGEE. The chain employs TRBV5-8 and TRBJ1-5, with TRBD1 matching 9 bases. This receptor was taken from a female donor with multiple sclerosis, enrolled in a pregnancy study. The source material was CD8+ T cells from peripheral blood mononuclear cells, sampled in the first trimester of pregnancy. CDR3 protein: CASRDRGIRDQPQHF. CDR3 sequence (DNA): TGTGCCAGCAGAGACAGGGGGATAAGGGATCAGCCCCAGCATTTT.